Listed here are 4 T cell receptor beta chains from one sample, sequenced in a study of patients and donors after allogeneic stem cell transplantation. One entry per CDR3 protein, called by TCRdb with MiXCR from the RT-PCR reads. The sample holds roughly 940,000 distinct CDR3 sequences; approximately 18% are singletons and the top ten take roughly 6%. The material sequenced was blood, either unsorted or a sorted T cell fraction (not recorded which). The receptors originated from a human donor who was either an allogeneic HSCT recipient or a stem cell or donor lymphocyte infusion donor (not recorded which). It is not recorded whose cells these are; they may come from a transplant donor.

The J gene is TRBJ1-4, the V gene TRBV9; TRBD1 aligns across 8 bases. CDR1 SGDLS and CDR2 YYNGEE come from the germline V gene. J lost 7 bases, V lost 4 bases, and 9 bases had no gene match. The CDR3 extends over 15 amino acids. CDR3 region: CASSSTTGAGEKLFF. The CDR3 DNA reads TGTGCCAGCAGCTCCACGACAGGGGCCGGTGAAAAACTGTTTTTT.

This clonotype came up a few times. The rearrangement joins TRBV19 to TRBJ2-7, with 10 bases lining up with TRBD1. The CDR3 loop spans 14 amino acids. The ends lost 5 bases at V and 7 bases at J; junction bases unmatched: 8. Germline V lookup: CDR1 LNHDA, CDR2 SQIVND (reference sequence). The CDR3 sequence: CASSPGTGEWEQYF. In DNA, the CDR3 is TGTGCCAGTAGTCCCGGGACAGGGGAGTGGGAGCAGTACTTC.

The chain joins TRBV25-1 to TRBJ2-4; 7 nucleotides align to TRBD2. Losses at the gene ends were 2 bases for V and 0 bases for J; bases not matched to a gene: 7. CDR1 MGHDK and CDR2 SYGVNS come from the germline V gene. The CDR3 covers 17 residues. CDR3 bases: TGTGCCAGCAGTGAAGGGGGGGAGGCAGGAGCCAAAAACATTCAGTACTTC. Its protein product is CASSEGGEAGAKNIQYF. Filled out from reference TRBV25-1 and TRBJ2-4, the complete variable domain reads EADIYQTPRYLVIGTGKKITLECSQTMGHDKMYWYQQDPGMELHLIHYSYGVNSTEKGDLSSESTVSRIRTEHFPLTLESARPSHTSQYLCASSEGGEAGAKNIQYFGAGTRLSVL.

CDR3 sequence (DNA): TGTGCCAGCAGCCCAGGGACAGTGATTTCCCCCAACGAGCAGTACTTC. Translated, it gives CASSPGTVISPNEQYF. V and J are TRBV9 and TRBJ2-7; 7 bases match TRBD1. Germline-derived CDR1 and CDR2 are SGDLS and YYNGEE. After removal of 4 bases from V and 5 bases from J, the junction contained 15 bases not matched to a gene. The CDR3 consists of 16 residues.